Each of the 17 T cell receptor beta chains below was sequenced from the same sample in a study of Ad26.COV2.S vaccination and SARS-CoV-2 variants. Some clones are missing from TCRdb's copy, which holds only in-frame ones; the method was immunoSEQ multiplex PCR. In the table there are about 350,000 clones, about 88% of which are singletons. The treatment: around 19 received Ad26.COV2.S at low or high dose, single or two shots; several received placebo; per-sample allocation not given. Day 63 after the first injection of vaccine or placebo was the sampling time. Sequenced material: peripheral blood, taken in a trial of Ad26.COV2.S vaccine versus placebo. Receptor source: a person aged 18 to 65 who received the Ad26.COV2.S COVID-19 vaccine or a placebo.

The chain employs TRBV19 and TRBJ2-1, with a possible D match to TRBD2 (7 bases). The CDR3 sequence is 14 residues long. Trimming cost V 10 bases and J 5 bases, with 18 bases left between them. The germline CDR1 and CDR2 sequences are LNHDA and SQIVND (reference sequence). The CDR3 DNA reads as TGTGCCACCCTAAGGGGGGGCGGGAACAATGAGCAGTTCTTC. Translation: CATLRGGGNNEQFF.

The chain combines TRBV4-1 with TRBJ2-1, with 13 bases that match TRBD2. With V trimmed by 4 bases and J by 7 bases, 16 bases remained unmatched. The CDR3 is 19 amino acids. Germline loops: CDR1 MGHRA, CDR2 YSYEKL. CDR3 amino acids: CASSRRLAGGIIQENEQFF. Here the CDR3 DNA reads TGCGCCAGCAGCCGAAGACTAGCGGGGGGCATTATCCAGGAAAATGAGCAGTTCTTC.

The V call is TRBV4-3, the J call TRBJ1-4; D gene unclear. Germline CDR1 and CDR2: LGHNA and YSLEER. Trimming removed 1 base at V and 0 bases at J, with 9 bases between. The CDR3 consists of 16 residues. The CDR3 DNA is TGCGCCAGCAGCCAAGCGGCCCGGACAACTAATGAAAAACTGTTTTTT. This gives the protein CASSQAARTTNEKLFF.

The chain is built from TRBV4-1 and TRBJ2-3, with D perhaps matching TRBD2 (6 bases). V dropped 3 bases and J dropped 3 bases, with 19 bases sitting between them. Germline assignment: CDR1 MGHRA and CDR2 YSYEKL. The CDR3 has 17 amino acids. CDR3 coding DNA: TGCGCCAGCAGCCATTTTTCCCCGGGGGTTAGGACAGATACGCAGTATTTT. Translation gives CASSHFSPGVRTDTQYF.

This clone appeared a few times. The CDR3 spells CASSSLAGLYEQYF. In nucleotides, the CDR3 is TGTGCCAGCAGTTCCCTAGCGGGACTCTACGAGCAGTACTTC. This chain joins TRBV27 and TRBJ2-7; 9 nucleotides agree with TRBD2. Per germline, CDR1 MNHEY and CDR2 SMNVEV (reference sequence). The ends lost 4 bases at V and 3 bases at J; junction bases unmatched: 4. The CDR3 length is 14 residues.

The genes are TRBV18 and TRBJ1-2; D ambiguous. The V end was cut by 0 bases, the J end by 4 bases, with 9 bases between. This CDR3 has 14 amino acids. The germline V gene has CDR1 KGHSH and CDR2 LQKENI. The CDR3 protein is CASSPPGGIYGYTF. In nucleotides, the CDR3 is TGTGCCAGCTCACCACCGGGAGGGATCTATGGCTACACCTTC.

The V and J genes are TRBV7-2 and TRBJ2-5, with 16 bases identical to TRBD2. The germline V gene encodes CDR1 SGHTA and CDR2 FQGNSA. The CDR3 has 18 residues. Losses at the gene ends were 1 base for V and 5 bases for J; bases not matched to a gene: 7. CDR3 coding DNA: TGTGCCAGCAGCTTAGTTTTCGGGGGACTAGCGGGAGGGGAGACCCAGTACTTC. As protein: CASSLVFGGLAGGETQYF.

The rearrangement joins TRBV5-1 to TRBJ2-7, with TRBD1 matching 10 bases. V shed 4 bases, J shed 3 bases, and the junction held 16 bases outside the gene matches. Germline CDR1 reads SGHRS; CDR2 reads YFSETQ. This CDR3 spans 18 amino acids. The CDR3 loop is CASSTAGTGALSGYEQYF. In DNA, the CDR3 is TGCGCCAGCAGCACCGCTGGGACAGGGGCTCTGAGTGGCTACGAGCAGTACTTC.

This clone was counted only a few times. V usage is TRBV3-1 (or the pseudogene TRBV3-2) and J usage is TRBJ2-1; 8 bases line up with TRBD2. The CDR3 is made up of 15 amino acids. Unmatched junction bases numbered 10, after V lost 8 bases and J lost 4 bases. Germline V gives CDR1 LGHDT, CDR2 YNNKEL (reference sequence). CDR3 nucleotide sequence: TGTGCCAGCCGAGCGCCGGGGGGGGAATACAATGAGCAGTTCTTC. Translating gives CASRAPGGEYNEQFF.

As DNA, the CDR3 is TGTGCCACCAGTGATTCAGGGTTCGGCGTCACCGGGGAGCTGTTTTTT. Amino acids: CATSDSGFGVTGELFF. J is TRBJ2-2 and V is TRBV24-1, with TRBD1 as a possible D gene (5 bases). The CDR3 has 16 residues. CDR1 and CDR2 from the germline V gene are KGHDR and SFDVKD. The V gene lost 2 bases and the J gene lost 4 bases, with 13 bases spanning the gap.

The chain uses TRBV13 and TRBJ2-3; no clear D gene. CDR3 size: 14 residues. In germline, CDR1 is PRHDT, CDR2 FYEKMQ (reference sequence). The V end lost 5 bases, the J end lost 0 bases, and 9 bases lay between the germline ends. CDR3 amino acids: CASSLGPSTDTQYF. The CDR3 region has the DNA TGTGCCAGCAGCCTCGGACCTAGCACAGATACGCAGTATTTT.

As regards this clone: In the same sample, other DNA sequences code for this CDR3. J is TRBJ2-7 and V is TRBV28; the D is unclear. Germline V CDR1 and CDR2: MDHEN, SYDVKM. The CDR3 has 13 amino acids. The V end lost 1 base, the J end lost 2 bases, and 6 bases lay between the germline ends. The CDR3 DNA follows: TGTGCCAGCAGTTTATCCGGGCCCTACGAGCAGTACTTC. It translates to CASSLSGPYEQYF.

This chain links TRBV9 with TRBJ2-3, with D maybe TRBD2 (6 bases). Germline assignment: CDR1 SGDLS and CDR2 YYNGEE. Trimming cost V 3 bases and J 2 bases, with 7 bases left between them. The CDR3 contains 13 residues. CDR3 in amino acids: CASSGTNTDTQYF. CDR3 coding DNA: TGTGCCAGCAGCGGGACTAACACAGATACGCAGTATTTT. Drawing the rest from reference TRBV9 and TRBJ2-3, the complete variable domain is DSGVTQTPKHLITATGQRVTLRCSPRSGDLSVYWYQQSLDQGLQFLIQYYNGEERAKGNILERFSAQQFPDLHSELNLSSLELGDSALYFCASSGTNTDTQYFGPGTRLTVL.

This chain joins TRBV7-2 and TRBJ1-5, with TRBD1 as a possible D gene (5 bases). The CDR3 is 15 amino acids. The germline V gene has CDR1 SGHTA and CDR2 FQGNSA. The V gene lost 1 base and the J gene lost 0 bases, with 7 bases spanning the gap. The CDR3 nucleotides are TGTGCCAGCAGCTTAGACAGGAATAGCAATCAGCCCCAGCATTTT. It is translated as CASSLDRNSNQPQHF.

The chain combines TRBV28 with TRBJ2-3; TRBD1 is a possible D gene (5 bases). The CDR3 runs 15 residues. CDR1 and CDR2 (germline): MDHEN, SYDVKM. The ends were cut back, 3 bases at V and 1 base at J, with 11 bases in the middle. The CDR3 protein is CASSFQGIGTDTQYF. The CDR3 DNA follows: TGTGCCAGCAGTTTTCAGGGAATCGGCACAGATACGCAGTATTTT.

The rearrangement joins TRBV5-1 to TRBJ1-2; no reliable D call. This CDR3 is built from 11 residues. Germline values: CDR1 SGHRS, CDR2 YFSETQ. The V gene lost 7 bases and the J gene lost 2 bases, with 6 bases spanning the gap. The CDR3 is CASSENYGYTF. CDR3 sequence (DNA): TGCGCCAGCTCCGAGAACTATGGCTACACCTTC.

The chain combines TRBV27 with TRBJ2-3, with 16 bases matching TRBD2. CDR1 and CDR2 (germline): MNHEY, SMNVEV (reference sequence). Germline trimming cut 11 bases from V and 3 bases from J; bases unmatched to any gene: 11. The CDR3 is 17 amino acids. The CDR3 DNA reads TGTGCCGCCATGCCAGGGACTAGCGGGGGGGCTACAGATACGCAGTATTTT. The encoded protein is CAAMPGTSGGATDTQYF.